The rows below give T cell receptor beta chains drawn from one sample of a study of T cell changes during pregnancy in multiple sclerosis. Produced via immunoSEQ multiplex PCR; TCRdb's table is partial and in-frame only. The sample contains about 40,000 clones, roughly 94% of which appear only once. The specimen comprised peripheral blood, sampled in the third trimester of pregnancy. The receptors come from a female donor with multiple sclerosis, enrolled in a pregnancy study. The CDR3 runs from the conserved cysteine through the conserved F or W. Fields, in order: clone size, V gene, CDR3 length, D gene, J gene, CDR3 DNA, CDR3 protein. The D gene is left open where the match is weak. Size is omitted from some rows. Given values are once, few, many or a class for expanded clones.

once	TRBV28	18	TRBD2	TRBJ2-3	TGTGCCAGCATCCCGACTAGCGGGAGACCTGGCAGCACAGATACGCAGTATTTT	CASIPTSGRPGSTDTQYF
NA	TRBV14	15	TRBD2	TRBJ2-5	TGTGCCAGCAGCCCAGGGAGGGGTTCATATGAGACCCAGTACTTC	CASSPGRGSYETQYF
NA	TRBV6-5	11	TRBD1	TRBJ1-1	TGTGCCAGCATTCACAGGGGTGAAGCTTTCTTT	CASIHRGEAFF
NA	TRBV9	19	TRBD2	TRBJ2-2	TGTGCCAGCAGCGCCCCTACTAGCGGGAGGGCCTCATGGGGCGGGGAGCTGTTTTTT	CASSAPTSGRASWGGELFF
NA	TRBV5-1	17	TRBD2	TRBJ2-3	TGCGCCAGCAGCCGCACTAGACTAGCGGGGGTCACAGATACGCAGTATTTT	CASSRTRLAGVTDTQYF
NA	TRBV5-1	13	NA	TRBJ1-2	TGCGCCAGCAGCTCAGGGGATGTCAGAGGCTACACCTTC	CASSSGDVRGYTF
NA	TRBV7-2	13	TRBD1	TRBJ1-2	TGTGCCAGCACCAGGGACAGGGATTATGGCTACACCTTC	CASTRDRDYGYTF
NA	TRBV7-2	15	TRBD2	TRBJ2-3	TGTGCCAGCAGCTTCATAGCGGGAGGGGCGGATACGCAGTATTTT	CASSFIAGGADTQYF
NA	TRBV19	14	TRBD1	TRBJ2-7	TGTGCCAGTAGTGTGACAGGGAGCTCCTACGAGCAGTACTTC	CASSVTGSSYEQYF
NA	TRBV7-3	13	TRBD1	TRBJ2-1	TGTGCCAGCAGCTCCGACAGGGCCGGTGAGCAGTTCTTC	CASSSDRAGEQFF
NA	TRBV5-6	15	NA	TRBJ2-2	TGTGCCAGCAGCCTAGTGACGCGGGACACCGGGGAGCTGTTTTTT	CASSLVTRDTGELFF
NA	TRBV5-1	17	TRBD2	TRBJ2-7	TGCGCCAGCAGCTTAGTCCCTAGCGGGAGTTACTCCAACGAGCAGTACTTC	CASSLVPSGSYSNEQYF
once	TRBV6-1	13	TRBD1	TRBJ1-1	TGTGCCAGCCTGACAGGGTTGAACACTGAAGCTTTCTTT	CASLTGLNTEAFF
NA	TRBV28	13	TRBD1	TRBJ1-5	TGTGCCAGCAGTAGACAGGGGGCTCAGCCCCAGCATTTT	CASSRQGAQPQHF
NA	TRBV7-9	14	NA	TRBJ1-1	TGTGCCAGCAGCCCCCCCATTAGCGCGGTTGAAGCTTTCTTT	CASSPPISAVEAFF
NA	TRBV6-6	12	NA	TRBJ1-3	TGTGCCAGCAGTCCATCTGGAAACACCATATATTTT	CASSPSGNTIYF
NA	TRBV6-6	14	NA	TRBJ2-7	TGTGCCAGCAGTTCCCTTAGCGAAACCTACGAGCAGTACTTC	CASSSLSETYEQYF
NA	TRBV5-6	17	TRBD1	TRBJ1-2	TGTGCCAGCAGCTTGGGGCGGACAGGGCTTTCTAACTATGGCTACACCTTC	CASSLGRTGLSNYGYTF
NA	TRBV10-3	15	TRBD1	TRBJ2-7	TGTGCCATCAGTGATCCGGGACAGGGGCTCTACGAGCAGTACTTC	CAISDPGQGLYEQYF
once	TRBV7-9	13	TRBD1	TRBJ1-2	TGTGCCAGCAGAAAGACAGGGGGCACGGACTACACCTTC	CASRKTGGTDYTF
NA	TRBV2	15	TRBD2	TRBJ2-1	TGTGCCAGCAAGCGGCTAGCGGGAGGGTTTGGTGAGCAGTTCTTC	CASKRLAGGFGEQFF
NA	TRBV7-9	17	TRBD1	TRBJ1-2	TGTGCCAGCAGCTTAGGGGTTCGGCAGGGGGGTAACTATGGCTACACCTTC	CASSLGVRQGGNYGYTF
NA	TRBV11-2	12	NA	TRBJ2-7	TGTGCCAGCAGCTCAGGGCTGAGAGAGCAGTACTTC	CASSSGLREQYF
few	TRBV4-1	14	NA	TRBJ1-2	TGCGCCAGCAGCCAAGAAGCCCGAGGCTATGGCTACACCTTC	CASSQEARGYGYTF
NA	TRBV7-6	16	TRBD1	TRBJ2-7	TGTGCCAGCAGCTTAGGAGGACAGGGACAAGGGAACGAGCAGTACTTC	CASSLGGQGQGNEQYF
NA	TRBV28	14	TRBD2	TRBJ2-1	TGTGCCATACCTAGCGGGAGGTCCGACAATGAGCAGTTCTTC	CAIPSGRSDNEQFF
NA	TRBV28	14	NA	TRBJ2-6	TGTGCCAGCAGGACGGGAGCTGGGGCCAACGTCCTGACTTTC	CASRTGAGANVLTF
NA	TRBV5-4	16	TRBD2	TRBJ2-5	TGTGCCAGCAGCCGAGGACTAGCGGGAATGGTGGAGACCCAGTACTTC	CASSRGLAGMVETQYF
NA	TRBV14	15	NA	TRBJ2-5	TGTGCCAGCAGTTACCTGGACAGCTACCAAGAGACCCAGTACTTC	CASSYLDSYQETQYF
NA	TRBV4-1	16	NA	TRBJ1-5	TGCGCCAGCAGCCAAGAAGGGACTCTAAGCAATCAGCCCCAGCATTTT	CASSQEGTLSNQPQHF
NA	TRBV6-5	15	TRBD1	TRBJ2-7	TGTGCCAGCCAACGTGGGACAGGAGTCTCCTACGAGCAGTACTTC	CASQRGTGVSYEQYF
NA	TRBV6-1	15	TRBD1	TRBJ1-3	TGTGCCAGCATGATGACAGGGAGCTCTGGAAACACCATATATTTT	CASMMTGSSGNTIYF
NA	TRBV16	15	TRBD1	TRBJ1-1	TGTGCCAGCAGCCAATCGGGGACAGGGCTCCCGGGAGCTTTCTTT	CASSQSGTGLPGAFF
NA	TRBV19	16	TRBD2	TRBJ2-1	TGTGCCAGTAGTATAACGGCGGGAGGACTCCACAATGAGCAGTTCTTC	CASSITAGGLHNEQFF
NA	TRBV7-9	15	NA	TRBJ2-3	TGTGCCACAGATTACCCGACAGTCCGCACAGATACGCAGTATTTT	CATDYPTVRTDTQYF
NA	TRBV11-2	14	NA	TRBJ2-7	TGTGCCAGCAGCACAGTTAGGGGTTCCTACGAGCAGTACTTC	CASSTVRGSYEQYF
NA	TRBV11-3	17	NA	TRBJ2-1	TGTGCCAGCAGCTTAGCTAGGATAGCGAATTCCTACAATGAGCAGTTCTTC	CASSLARIANSYNEQFF
NA	TRBV7-9	15	TRBD1	TRBJ1-1	TGTGCCAGCAGCTCGGGACAGGGCCTACTAATTGAAGCTTTCTTT	CASSSGQGLLIEAFF
NA	TRBV9	16	NA	TRBJ1-3	TGTGCCAGCAGCGTAGGTCACCTCTACTCTGGAAACACCATATATTTT	CASSVGHLYSGNTIYF
NA	TRBV11-3	16	TRBD1	TRBJ2-2	TGTGCCAGCAGCTTAGGGGGGACAGGACGCACCGGGGAGCTGTTTTTT	CASSLGGTGRTGELFF
NA	TRBV28	15	TRBD1	TRBJ2-1	TGTGCCAGCAGTCTGACAGGGCCCGCACCCAATGAGCAGTTCTTC	CASSLTGPAPNEQFF
NA	TRBV19	15	NA	TRBJ2-3	TGTGCCAGTAGAACCCTAGCGTACGGCACAGATACGCAGTATTTT	CASRTLAYGTDTQYF